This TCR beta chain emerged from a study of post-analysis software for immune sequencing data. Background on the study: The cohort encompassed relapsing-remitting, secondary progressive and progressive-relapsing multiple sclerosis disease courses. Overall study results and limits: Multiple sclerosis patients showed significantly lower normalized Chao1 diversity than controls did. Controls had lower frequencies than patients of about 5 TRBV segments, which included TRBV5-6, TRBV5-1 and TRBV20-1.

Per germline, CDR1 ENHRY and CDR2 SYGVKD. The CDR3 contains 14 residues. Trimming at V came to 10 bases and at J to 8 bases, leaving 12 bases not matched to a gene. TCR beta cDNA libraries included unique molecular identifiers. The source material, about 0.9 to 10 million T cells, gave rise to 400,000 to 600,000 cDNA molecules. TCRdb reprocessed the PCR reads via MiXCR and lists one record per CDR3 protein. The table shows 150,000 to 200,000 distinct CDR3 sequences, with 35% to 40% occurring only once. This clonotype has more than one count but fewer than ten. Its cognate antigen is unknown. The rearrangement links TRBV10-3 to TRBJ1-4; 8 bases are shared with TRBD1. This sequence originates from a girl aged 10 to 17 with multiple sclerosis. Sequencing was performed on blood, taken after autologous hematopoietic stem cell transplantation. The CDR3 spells CATRTGGRNEKLFF. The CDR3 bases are TGTGCCACTAGAACAGGGGGGAGAAACGAAAAACTGTTTTTT.